Reported below is one T cell receptor beta chain. Its matching antigen is unknown. TCRdb's copy holds only in-frame clones and misses some; the assay was immunoSEQ multiplex PCR. The data show 350,000 to 450,000 clones, with roughly 91% seen just once and roughly 3.1% held by the top ten. This specimen belongs to a study of Ad26.COV2.S vaccination and SARS-CoV-2 variants. Overall study: Each vaccinee took Ad26.COV2.S intramuscularly, once or twice 56 days apart.

Treatment: about 20 received Ad26.COV2.S at low or high dose, single or two shots; about 5 received placebo; per-sample allocation not given. It was on day 63 after the first vaccine or placebo injection that samples were taken. Regarding the study as a whole: There was reportedly substantial breadth in spike-specific CD8+ and CD4+ T cell responses after vaccination.

The specimen comprised peripheral blood, sampled in a trial of Ad26.COV2.S vaccine versus placebo. This clonotype originated in a person aged 18-60 years who received the Ad26.COV2.S COVID-19 vaccine or a placebo.

The CDR3 coding sequence is TGCGCCAGCAGCCCAGAAGGCCCTACCGGAAACACCATATATTTT. Translated: CASSPEGPTGNTIYF. The V call is TRBV5-1, the J call TRBJ1-3; D gene ambiguous. CDR1 and CDR2 (germline): SGHRS, YFSETQ. The ends were cut back, 4 bases at V and 4 bases at J, with 15 bases in the middle. This CDR3 is built from 15 residues.